This TCR beta chain was captured in a study of graft-versus-host responses after intestinal transplantation. Whole-study findings and limits: GvH clones turned up in recipient marrow; some had shown up first in ileum or blood.

TCRdb's copy holds only in-frame clones and misses some; the assay was immunoSEQ multiplex PCR. The sample records fewer than 70,000 clones, approximately 92% being singletons. On this clone: Its target is not known.

Germline V gene sequence: CDR1 SNHLY, CDR2 FYNNEI. This CDR3 region has 22 residues. The V segment lost 6 bases and the J segment 2 bases; nucleotides outside the gene matches: 25. The sequence was obtained from a human patient who received an intestinal transplant, so some T cells may come from the graft donor. The sample was bone marrow, taken around 730 days after intestinal transplantation. V usage is TRBV2 and J usage is TRBJ2-7; TRBD2 aligns across 13 bases. The CDR3 loop reads CASSRKPPRLAGGYRDPYEQYF. The CDR3 nucleotides read TGTGCCAGCAGCCGCAAACCCCCTCGACTAGCGGGAGGATATAGGGATCCCTACGAGCAGTACTTC.